A selection of T cell receptor beta chains follows, all from one sample in a study of T cells in Graves' hyperthyroidism and ophthalmopathy. TCRdb redid the calling of the multiplex PCR reads with MiXCR, one entry per CDR3 protein. The sample lists around 430,000 distinct CDR3 sequences, about 15% seen once, with roughly 33% in the top ten. The sequencing input was blood. These receptors originate from a woman in her twenties or thirties with Graves' hyperthyroidism. Both conserved end residues are trimmed from each CDR3. Each record gives: CDR3 protein, V gene, clone size, J gene. Not every row has a clone size; where given, it reads once, few, many or a size class.

ASRPTALYGYT	TRBV28	many	TRBJ1-2
ASSLRARETDTQY	TRBV12-3/TRBV12-4	many	TRBJ2-3
ATSRDYGSGSYEQY	TRBV15	many	TRBJ2-7
ASRSAGRNYGYT	TRBV28	many	TRBJ1-2
ASSLEGGASGRALRETQY	TRBV7-2	many	TRBJ2-5
AISKDRGVGGNQETQY	TRBV10-3	many	TRBJ2-5
ASTTRGAGNTIY	TRBV3-1	few	TRBJ1-3
SVKLLNTEAF	TRBV29-1	.	TRBJ1-1
ASSSGQGGYT	TRBV12-3/TRBV12-4	many	TRBJ1-2
ASSWAGPQETQY	TRBV27	many	TRBJ2-5
ASSRQGAITEAF	TRBV7-9	.	TRBJ1-1
SARNRANNEQF	TRBV20-1	many	TRBJ2-1
ASSRLLAGGTGELF	TRBV3-1	.	TRBJ2-2
ASSAAFGETQY	TRBV18	many	TRBJ2-5
ASSFRPTQGLRISPLH	TRBV11-2	many	TRBJ1-6
ASIRAGPYEQY	TRBV28	many	TRBJ2-7
SARDLREIYNEQF	TRBV20-1	few	TRBJ2-1
ASSYSNGRLMRPSEAF	TRBV6-5	many	TRBJ1-1
ASSAHGYT	TRBV2	few	TRBJ1-2
SVSVYSNTGELF	TRBV29-1	many	TRBJ2-2
ASSVQPGGGETQY	TRBV9	many	TRBJ2-5
ASSYTSGTSGVYNEQF	TRBV6-2/TRBV6-3	many	TRBJ2-1
ASSAGTSAYEQY	TRBV7-2	.	TRBJ2-7
ASSEGVVLSSGNTIY	TRBV6-1	few	TRBJ1-3
ASDDRGPGNTIY	TRBV7-9	.	TRBJ1-3
ASSSGTYGTEAF	TRBV5-6	many	TRBJ1-1
ASSPWDRFTGRGPYNEQF	TRBV12-3/TRBV12-4	many	TRBJ2-1
ASSSSWGKTNEKLF	TRBV18	many	TRBJ1-4
ASSQDRGPSYEQY	TRBV4-1	.	TRBJ2-7
ASSASMGKDRVNQETQY	TRBV7-9	many	TRBJ2-5
ASSPGLAGPVNNEQF	TRBV9	few	TRBJ2-1
AWSRGQSNEKLF	TRBV30	.	TRBJ1-4
ASSQDLGTEAF	TRBV3-1	many	TRBJ1-1
ATGIQGMAETQY	TRBV2	many	TRBJ2-5
ASSSDGQGVYFGELF	TRBV6-1	many	TRBJ2-2
ASSSPKASYNEQF	TRBV6-1	few	TRBJ2-1
AWSPRLKDTQY	TRBV30	few	TRBJ2-3
ASSLSGNGGYEQY	TRBV5-5	.	TRBJ2-7
ASSPWTGEAF	TRBV28	many	TRBJ1-1
ASSQDLRETYNEQF	TRBV3-1	many	TRBJ2-1
SVDLAGGDLYEQY	TRBV29-1	.	TRBJ2-7
ASSRGGTVLGYT	TRBV27	many	TRBJ1-2